The next 15 T cell receptor beta chains were all read from a single sample in a study of shared clonotypes between healthy human individuals. Libraries were prepared by immunoSEQ multiplex PCR; TCRdb keeps only in-frame clonotypes and omits some of them. The repertoire includes approximately 1,000,000 clones, around three quarters of them detected once, and approximately 0.5% sits in the top ten. Sequences were obtained from memory CD4+ T cells from PBMCs. The subset was: CD45RA-negative fraction. The origin of the receptors is a man younger than 30 in good health. Some clones in this sample may be carry-over from other donors' samples.

Notes on this clone: Other DNA sequences in the same sample also yield this CDR3. This sequence joins TRBV18 and TRBJ2-1; D gene unclear. Germline assignment: CDR1 KGHSH and CDR2 LQKENI. V lost 0 bases, J lost 0 bases, and 9 bases lay in between. The length of the CDR3 is 16 residues. CDR3 bases: TGTGCCAGCTCACCACCTCGGGCAAGCTCCTACAATGAGCAGTTCTTC. The encoded protein is CASSPPRASSYNEQFF.

The genes are TRBV11-3 and TRBJ2-3, with D perhaps given as TRBD1 or TRBD2 (5 bases each). Germline V gives CDR1 SGHNT, CDR2 YENEEA. V was shortened by 5 bases and J by 4 bases, with 13 bases between the two germline ends. The CDR3 sequence is 14 residues long. The CDR3 bases are TGTGCCAGCAGCGGGGGTGGGGCGGCAGATACGCAGTATTTT. Residues: CASSGGGAADTQYF.

The rearrangement joins TRBV28 to TRBJ2-1; D not certain. Between the trimmed V and J ends, which lost 5 bases and 5 bases, there was a span of 4 bases. The length of the CDR3 is 11 residues. The V gene's germline CDR1 is MDHEN and CDR2 SYDVKM. The CDR3 is CASSRDNEQFF. The CDR3 DNA follows: TGTGCCAGCAGTCGGGACAATGAGCAGTTCTTC.

The genes are TRBV5-1 and TRBJ1-1; 7 bases are shared with TRBD1. V lost 6 bases and J lost 4; bases outside the gene matches: 9. The CDR3 loop spans 14 amino acids. In germline, CDR1 is SGHRS, CDR2 YFSETQ. As DNA, the CDR3 is TGCGCCAGCAACATGGGGCAGGGGGGCACTGAAGCTTTCTTT. As protein: CASNMGQGGTEAFF.

In this sample, this clone turned up once. The chain couples TRBV29-1 to TRBJ2-3; TRBD2 matches at 16 bases. The V gene end was trimmed by 7 bases and the J gene end by 6 bases; junction bases not matched to a gene: 7. This CDR3 spans 15 amino acids. Germline V gene sequence: CDR1 SQVTM, CDR2 ANQGSEA. CDR3 in DNA: TGCAGCGCCGCGGGACTAGCGGGAGGGCCTGATACGCAGTATTTT. Its protein product is CSAAGLAGGPDTQYF.

The DNA of the CDR3 is TGTGCCAGCAGTTACACCCCGGACACCAGCACAGATACGCAGTATTTT. Translated: CASSYTPDTSTDTQYF. The chain has TRBV6-7 and TRBJ2-3; the D gene is possibly TRBD1 (5 bases). TRBV6-7 is assigned to the ORF class and has an uncertain function. This CDR3 spans 16 amino acids. Trimming pared 2 bases from V and 0 bases from J, leaving 12 bases between.

V gene TRBV2 combines with J gene TRBJ2-2, with 12 bases aligning to TRBD1. There are 15 residues in the CDR3. Per the germline V gene, CDR1 is SNHLY and CDR2 is FYNNEI. The junction had 8 bases not matched to a gene; V was cut back by 8 bases and J by 7 bases. This CDR3 reads CASEGTGGRNGELFF. CDR3 DNA: TGTGCCAGCGAAGGGACAGGGGGCAGGAACGGGGAGCTGTTTTTT.

This chain links TRBV27 with TRBJ2-7; possibly TRBD2 for D (6 bases). The length of the CDR3 is 14 residues. Germline assignment: CDR1 MNHEY and CDR2 SMNVEV (reference sequence). V was trimmed by 3 bases and J by 2 bases, leaving 11 bases between them. The CDR3, as DNA: TGTGCCAGCAGTTTTTGGGACTCCCCCTACGAGCAGTACTTC. Encoded protein: CASSFWDSPYEQYF.

This clone has ten or more counts. This chain connects TRBV6-1 to TRBJ1-1; tentatively, D is TRBD1 (6 bases). Germline CDR1 MNHNS, CDR2 SASEGT. This CDR3 has 19 amino acids. V lost 3 bases, J lost 0 bases, and 23 bases lay in between. CDR3 nucleotide sequence: TGTGCCAGCAGTGACCCTTCCGGGACAAGGGAGCGCATGAACACTGAAGCTTTCTTT. This encodes CASSDPSGTRERMNTEAFF.

The chain has TRBV4-1 and TRBJ2-7, with 11 nucleotides matching TRBD2. The CDR3 extends over 16 amino acids. Germline CDR1 MGHRA, CDR2 YSYEKL. V shed 0 bases, J shed 5 bases, and the junction held 6 bases outside the gene matches. The CDR3 region is CASSQDRASGRNEQYF. The CDR3 coding sequence is TGCGCCAGCAGCCAAGATAGAGCTAGCGGGAGGAACGAGCAGTACTTC.

Many counts were recorded for this clone. This chain links TRBV7-2 with TRBJ2-7; 12 bases are shared with TRBD2. The ends lost 0 bases at V and 2 bases at J; junction bases unmatched: 2. The CDR3 has 16 amino acids. CDR1 is SGHTA, CDR2 FQGNSA, per germline. CDR3 amino acids: CASSLAASGRAYEQYF. The CDR3 coding sequence is TGTGCCAGCAGCTTAGCGGCTAGCGGGAGGGCCTACGAGCAGTACTTC.

The rearrangement joins TRBV28 to TRBJ2-2; no clear D. The V end lost 3 bases, the J end lost 0 bases, and 11 bases lay between the germline ends. The CDR3 is made up of 16 amino acids. Germline V lookup: CDR1 MDHEN, CDR2 SYDVKM. The CDR3 loop is CASSFVPAANTGELFF. The CDR3, as DNA: TGTGCCAGCAGTTTCGTCCCGGCAGCGAACACCGGGGAGCTGTTTTTT.

The gene calls are TRBV7-9 and TRBJ2-7; TRBD1 aligns across 8 bases. The CDR3 totals 16 residues. Looked up from germline, CDR1 is SEHNR and CDR2 is FQNEAQ (reference sequence). The trim removed 3 bases at V and 5 bases at J, leaving 12 bases unmatched. CDR3 coding DNA: TGTGCCAGCAGCTTGGAGTATAGACAGGGGCGGGACGAGCAGTACTTC. Protein: CASSLEYRQGRDEQYF.

The chain is built from TRBV7-8 and TRBJ2-7, with 7 bases that match TRBD2. V was clipped by 4 bases and J by 0 bases; unmatched bases: 3. Germline V lookup: CDR1 SGHVS, CDR2 FQNEAQ. This CDR3 has 14 amino acids. The CDR3 DNA reads as TGTGCCAGCAGCTCCCGGGAGGACTCCTACGAGCAGTACTTC. Its translation: CASSSREDSYEQYF.

The chain has TRBV29-1 and TRBJ2-7; D gene ambiguous. V dropped 4 bases and J dropped 2 bases, with 6 bases sitting between them. The CDR3 consists of 11 residues. Germline CDR1 reads SQVTM; CDR2 reads ANQGSEA. The CDR3 sequence is CSVVLPYEQYF. CDR3 nucleotides: TGCAGCGTTGTCTTGCCCTACGAGCAGTACTTC.